The 5 T cell receptor beta chains below all came from one sample that was sequenced in a study of blood T cells in healthy people across ages. The authors ran a second PCR of roughly 6 to 12 cycles using a sample-barcoded 5' primer and a J-beta primer mix. TCRdb analysed the 5' RACE reads with MiXCR anew, one entry per CDR3 protein. The data contain some 640,000 distinct CDR3 sequences, about 28% of them seen just once; the ten biggest clones take up 15% to 19%. Sequencing used blood. Receptors were obtained from a woman of 80 years or more in good health.

At least ten counts were recorded for this clonotype. V is TRBV6-5 and J is TRBJ1-2; possibly TRBD1 for D (6 bases). V was clipped by 3 bases and J by 4 bases, with 21 bases between them. The germline V gene encodes CDR1 MNHEY and CDR2 SVGAGI. The CDR3 is 17 residues long. The CDR3 region has the DNA TGTGCCAGCAGTTATTCACCCCGCCGGGGGGCGACCTATGGCTACACCTTC. Translating gives CASSYSPRRGATYGYTF.

This clonotype was counted at least ten times. V usage is TRBV20-1 and J usage is TRBJ2-5; maybe TRBD1 (6 bases). The germline V gene has CDR1 DFQATT and CDR2 SNEGSKA (reference sequence). V lost 6 bases and J 1 base, leaving 15 bases between the germline ends. The CDR3 length is 14 residues. Here the CDR3 DNA reads TGCAGTGCCGAAGCTCCGGACAGCCAAGAGACCCAGTACTTC. Translating it yields CSAEAPDSQETQYF.

This clonotype was recorded many times. The V gene is TRBV20-1, the J gene TRBJ1-2; D is possibly TRBD1 (6 bases). This CDR3 spans 13 amino acids. Trimming removed 0 bases at V and 4 bases at J, with 9 bases between. Germline CDR1 reads DFQATT; CDR2 reads SNEGSKA (reference sequence). The CDR3 reads CSARDQGLYGYTF. Here the CDR3 DNA reads TGCAGTGCTAGAGATCAGGGGCTCTATGGCTACACCTTC.

At least ten counts were recorded for this clonotype. The J gene is TRBJ2-1, the V gene TRBV30, with TRBD1 as a possible D gene (7 bases). The germline gives CDR1 GTSNPN, CDR2 SVGIG (reference sequence). The length of the CDR3 is 14 residues. The V and J ends lost 3 bases and 6 bases respectively, with 15 bases between them. In DNA, the CDR3 is TGTGCCTGGAGCCGGGACAGTAGCGGCAATGAGCAGTTCTTC. This gives the protein CAWSRDSSGNEQFF.

For this clonotype: This clone may be a read error of a much larger clone one base away. This chain connects TRBV5-1 to TRBJ2-7, with D possibly being TRBD1 or TRBD2 (5 bases each). Looked up from germline, CDR1 is SGHRS and CDR2 is YFSETQ. The CDR3 is made up of 14 amino acids. V was cut by 3 bases and J by 2 bases, with 12 bases left in between. The CDR3 sequence is CASSWDGAAYEQYF. CDR3 DNA: TGCGCCAGCAGCTGGGACGGAGCTGCCTACGAGCAGTACTTC.